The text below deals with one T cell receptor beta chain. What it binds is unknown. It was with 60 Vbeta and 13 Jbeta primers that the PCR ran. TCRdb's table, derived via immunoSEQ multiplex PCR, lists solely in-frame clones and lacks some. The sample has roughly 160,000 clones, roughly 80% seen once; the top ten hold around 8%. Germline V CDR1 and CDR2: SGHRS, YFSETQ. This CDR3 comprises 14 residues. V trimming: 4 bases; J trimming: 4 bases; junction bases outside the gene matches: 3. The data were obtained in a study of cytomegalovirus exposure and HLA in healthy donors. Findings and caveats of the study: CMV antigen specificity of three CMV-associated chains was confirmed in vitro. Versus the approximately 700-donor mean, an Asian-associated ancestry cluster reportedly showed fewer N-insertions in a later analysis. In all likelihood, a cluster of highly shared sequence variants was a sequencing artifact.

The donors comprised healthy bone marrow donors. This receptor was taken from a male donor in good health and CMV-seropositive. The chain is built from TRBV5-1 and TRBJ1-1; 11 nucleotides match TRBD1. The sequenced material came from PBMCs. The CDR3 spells CASSLGTGGTEAFF. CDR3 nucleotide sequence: TGCGCCAGCAGCCTTGGGACAGGGGGCACTGAAGCTTTCTTT.